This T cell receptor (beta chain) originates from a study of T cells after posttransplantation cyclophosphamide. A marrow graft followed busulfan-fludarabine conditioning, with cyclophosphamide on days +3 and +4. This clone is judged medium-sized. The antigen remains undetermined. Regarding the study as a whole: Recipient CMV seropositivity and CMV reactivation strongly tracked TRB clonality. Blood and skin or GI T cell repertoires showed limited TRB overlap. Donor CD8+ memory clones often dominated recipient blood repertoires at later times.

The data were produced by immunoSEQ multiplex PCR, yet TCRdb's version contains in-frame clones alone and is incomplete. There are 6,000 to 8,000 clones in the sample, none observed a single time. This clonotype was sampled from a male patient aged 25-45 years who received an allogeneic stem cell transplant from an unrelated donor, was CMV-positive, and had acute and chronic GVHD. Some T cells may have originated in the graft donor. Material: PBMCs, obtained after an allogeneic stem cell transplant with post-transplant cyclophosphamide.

Here the CDR3 DNA reads TGTGCCAGCAGTCTTTTAATAGGGACTAGCGGGAAAGGGAGTGAGCAGTTCTTC. Translated: CASSLLIGTSGKGSEQFF. J is TRBJ2-1 and V is TRBV6-2 or TRBV6-3, with 13 bases identical to TRBD2. Looked up from germline, CDR1 is MNHEY and CDR2 is SVGEGT. This CDR3 is built from 18 residues. V lost 5 bases to trimming and J lost 9 bases; unmatched junction nucleotides: 16.